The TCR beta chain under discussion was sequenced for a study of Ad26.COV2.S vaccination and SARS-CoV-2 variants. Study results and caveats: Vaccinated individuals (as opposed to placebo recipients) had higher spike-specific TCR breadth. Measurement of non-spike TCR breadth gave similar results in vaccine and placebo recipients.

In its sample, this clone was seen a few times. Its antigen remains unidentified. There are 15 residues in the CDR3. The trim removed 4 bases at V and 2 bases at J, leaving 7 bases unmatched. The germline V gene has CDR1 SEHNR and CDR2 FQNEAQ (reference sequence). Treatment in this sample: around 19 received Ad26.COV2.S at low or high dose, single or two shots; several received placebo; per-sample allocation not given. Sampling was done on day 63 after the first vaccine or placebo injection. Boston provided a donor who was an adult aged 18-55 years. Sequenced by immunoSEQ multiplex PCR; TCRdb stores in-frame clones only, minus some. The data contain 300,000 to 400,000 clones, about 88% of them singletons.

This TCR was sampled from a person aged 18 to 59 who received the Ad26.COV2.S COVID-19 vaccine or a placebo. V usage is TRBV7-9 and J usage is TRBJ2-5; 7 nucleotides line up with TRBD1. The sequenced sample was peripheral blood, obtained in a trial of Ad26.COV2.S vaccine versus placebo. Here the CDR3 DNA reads TGTGCCAGCAGCTCGACTGACAGGGAACAAGAGACCCAGTACTTC. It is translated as CASSSTDREQETQYF. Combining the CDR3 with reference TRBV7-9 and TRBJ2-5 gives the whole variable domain DTGVSQNPRHKITKRGQNVTFRCDPISEHNRLYWYRQTLGQGPEFLTYFQNEAQLEKSRLLSDRFSAERPKGSFSTLEIQRTEQGDSAMYLCASSSTDREQETQYFGPGTRLLVL.